Below, one T cell receptor (beta chain) is given with its context. As yet, its antigen is unknown. This sample's RNA came from whole unsorted tissue. More than 3 cm separated this lung sample from the edge of the tumor. Chemotherapy-naive patients with new lung cancer underwent thoracic surgery in China, August–late 2014. The junction had 11 bases not matched to a gene; V was cut back by 0 bases and J by 9 bases. The CDR3 consists of 15 residues. Looked up from germline, CDR1 is DFQATT and CDR2 is SNEGSKA (reference sequence). This entry is derived from a study of tumor and adjacent non-tumor tissue in lung cancer. Across the whole study: Patients comprised eleven to twelve adenocarcinoma, a couple of squamous cell carcinoma and 1 small cell lung cancer. Patients were aged about 30 to 80, nine to eleven men and 4 to 6 women, stage I to III. Findings and caveats of the study: In normal lung, the top 100 clones were significantly more dominant than in tumor.

The library came from three nested PCR rounds adapted from ARM-PCR protocols. MiXCR was run by TCRdb on the multiplex PCR reads, yielding one entry per CDR3 protein. The table lists roughly 75,000 distinct CDR3 sequences, around 80% of them singletons. The chain uses TRBV20-1 and TRBJ1-5, with 7 nucleotides matching TRBD1. What was sequenced was distant non-tumor lung tissue. The TCR was taken from a man in his 60s with non-small cell lung cancer. CDR3 in DNA: TGCAGTGCTAGAGATCAACAGGGGAATGGGCTGCCCCAGCATTTT. It yields the protein CSARDQQGNGLPQHF.